This T cell receptor (beta chain) was documented in a study of OX40 agonist ivuxolimab in advanced cancers. Sequenced by immunoSEQ multiplex PCR; TCRdb stores in-frame clones only, minus some. The sample shows around 150,000 clones, more than 85% of them seen only once. The length of the CDR3 is 14 residues. Per germline, CDR1 WSHSY and CDR2 SAAADI. Trimming stripped 2 bases from V and 0 bases from J, with 7 bases between. The TCR was taken from an adult with an advanced solid tumor such as melanoma, head and neck, liver or kidney cancer. J is TRBJ2-5 and V is TRBV10-2; no definite D call. The material was CD4+ or CD8+ T cells sorted from blood, obtained in a trial of the OX40 agonist ivuxolimab. The CDR3: CASSESPNQETQYF. In DNA form, the CDR3 reads TGCGCCAGCAGTGAGAGCCCGAACCAAGAGACCCAGTACTTC.